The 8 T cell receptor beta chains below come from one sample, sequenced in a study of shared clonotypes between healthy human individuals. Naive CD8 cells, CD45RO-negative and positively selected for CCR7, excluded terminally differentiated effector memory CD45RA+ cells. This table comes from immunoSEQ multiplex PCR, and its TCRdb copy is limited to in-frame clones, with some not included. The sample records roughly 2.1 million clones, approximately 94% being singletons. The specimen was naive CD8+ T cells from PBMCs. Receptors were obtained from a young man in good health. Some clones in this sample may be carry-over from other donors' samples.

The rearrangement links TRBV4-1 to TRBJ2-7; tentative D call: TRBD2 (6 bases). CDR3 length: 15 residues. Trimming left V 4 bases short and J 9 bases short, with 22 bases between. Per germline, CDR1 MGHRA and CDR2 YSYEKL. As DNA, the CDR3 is TGCGCCAGCAGCCCGAACCCCGGGACTTGGGCAGGGCAGTACTTC. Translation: CASSPNPGTWAGQYF.

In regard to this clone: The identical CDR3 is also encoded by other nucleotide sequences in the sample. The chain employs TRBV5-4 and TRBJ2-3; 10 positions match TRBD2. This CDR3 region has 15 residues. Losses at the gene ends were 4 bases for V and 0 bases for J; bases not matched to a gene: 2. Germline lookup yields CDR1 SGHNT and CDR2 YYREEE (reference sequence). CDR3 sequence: CASSLLAGSTDTQYF. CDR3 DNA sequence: TGTGCCAGCAGCCTACTAGCGGGGAGCACAGATACGCAGTATTTT. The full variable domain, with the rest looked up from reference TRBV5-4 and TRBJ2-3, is ETGVTQSPTHLIKTRGQQVTLRCSSQSGHNTVSWYQQALGQGPQFIFQYYREEENGRGNFPPRFSGLQFPNYSSELNVNALELDDSALYLCASSLLAGSTDTQYFGPGTRLTVL.

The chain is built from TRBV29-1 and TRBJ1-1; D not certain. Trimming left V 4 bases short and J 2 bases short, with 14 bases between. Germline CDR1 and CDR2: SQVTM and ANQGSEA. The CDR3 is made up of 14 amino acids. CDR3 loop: CSVAGSGLNTEAFF. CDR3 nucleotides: TGCAGCGTTGCGGGGTCCGGTCTTAACACTGAAGCTTTCTTT.

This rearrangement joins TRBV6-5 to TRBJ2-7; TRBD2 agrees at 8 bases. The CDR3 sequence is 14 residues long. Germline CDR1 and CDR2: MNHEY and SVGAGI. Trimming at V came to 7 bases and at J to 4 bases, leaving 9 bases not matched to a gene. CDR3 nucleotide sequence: TGTGCCAGCACCCAACGGGGGGGCGCGTACGAGCAGTACTTC. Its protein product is CASTQRGGAYEQYF.

For the CDR3, the DNA is TGTGCCAGCAGCAAACCGACTTATTACACCGGGGAGCTGTTTTTT. It translates to CASSKPTYYTGELFF. The chain is built from TRBV28 and TRBJ2-2; D uncertain. The CDR3 spans 15 residues. The V end was cut by 6 bases, the J end by 3 bases, with 14 bases between. Germline-derived CDR1 and CDR2 are MDHEN and SYDVKM. Together with reference TRBV28 and TRBJ2-2, the CDR3 gives the full variable domain: DVKVTQSSRYLVKRTGEKVFLECVQDMDHENMFWYRQDPGLGLRLIYFSYDVKMKEKGDIPEGYSVSREKKERFSLILESASTNQTSMYLCASSKPTYYTGELFFGEGSRLTVL.

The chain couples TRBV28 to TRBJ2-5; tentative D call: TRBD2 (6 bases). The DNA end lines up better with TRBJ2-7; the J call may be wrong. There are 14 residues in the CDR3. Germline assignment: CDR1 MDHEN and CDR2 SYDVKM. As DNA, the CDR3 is TGTGCCACCCGACGAGGACGGGAGCATTTCGAGCAGTACTTC. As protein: CATRRGREHFEQYF.

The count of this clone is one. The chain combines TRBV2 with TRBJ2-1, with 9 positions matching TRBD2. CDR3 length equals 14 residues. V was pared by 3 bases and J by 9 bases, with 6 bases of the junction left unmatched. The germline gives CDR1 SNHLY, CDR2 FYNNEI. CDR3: CASSDPSGNSEQFF. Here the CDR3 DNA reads TGTGCCAGCAGTGACCCTAGCGGGAATAGTGAGCAGTTCTTC.

The CDR3 region is CASRTGTGSEKLFF. The CDR3 DNA reads TGTGCCAGTCGAACCGGGACAGGCAGTGAAAAACTGTTTTTT. V is TRBV28 and J is TRBJ1-4; 8 bases fit TRBD1. Germline CDR1 reads MDHEN; CDR2 reads SYDVKM. CDR3 length: 14 residues. With 9 bases clipped from V and 7 bases from J, the junction kept 10 bases outside the gene matches. Drawing the rest from reference TRBV28 and TRBJ1-4, the complete variable domain is DVKVTQSSRYLVKRTGEKVFLECVQDMDHENMFWYRQDPGLGLRLIYFSYDVKMKEKGDIPEGYSVSREKKERFSLILESASTNQTSMYLCASRTGTGSEKLFFGSGTQLSVL.